The present TCR beta chain was sequenced within a study of T cell responses to AZD1222 COVID-19 vaccine. Study findings and constraints: The reported proportion of spike-specific TCRs targeting unmutated variant regions was nearly half. Repertoire collection took place solely once the T cell response had peaked. Spike-specific TCR breadth and depth were elevated following two AZD1222 doses.

The ends lost 5 bases at V and 2 bases at J; junction bases unmatched: 7. The CDR3 covers 15 residues. Per the germline V gene, CDR1 is SGHVS and CDR2 is FNYEAQ. As regards this clone: The target antigen is unknown.

Libraries were prepared by immunoSEQ multiplex PCR; TCRdb keeps only in-frame clonotypes and omits some of them. The table includes about 180,000 clones, 85% to 90% detected once. V and J are TRBV7-6 and TRBJ2-7; 9 positions match TRBD2. The clonotype was recovered from an adult in good health. The material sequenced was peripheral blood, taken on day 0 of AZD1222 vaccination. In DNA form, the CDR3 reads TGTGCCAGCAGCCCGCAAGCGGGGGGCACCTACGAGCAGTACTTC. This encodes CASSPQAGGTYEQYF. Full variable domain (rest looked up from reference TRBV7-6 and TRBJ2-7): GAGVSQSPRYKVTKRGQDVALRCDPISGHVSLYWYRQALGQGPEFLTYFNYEAQQDKSGLPNDRFSAERPEGSISTLTIQRTEQRDSAMYRCASSPQAGGTYEQYFGPGTRLTVT.